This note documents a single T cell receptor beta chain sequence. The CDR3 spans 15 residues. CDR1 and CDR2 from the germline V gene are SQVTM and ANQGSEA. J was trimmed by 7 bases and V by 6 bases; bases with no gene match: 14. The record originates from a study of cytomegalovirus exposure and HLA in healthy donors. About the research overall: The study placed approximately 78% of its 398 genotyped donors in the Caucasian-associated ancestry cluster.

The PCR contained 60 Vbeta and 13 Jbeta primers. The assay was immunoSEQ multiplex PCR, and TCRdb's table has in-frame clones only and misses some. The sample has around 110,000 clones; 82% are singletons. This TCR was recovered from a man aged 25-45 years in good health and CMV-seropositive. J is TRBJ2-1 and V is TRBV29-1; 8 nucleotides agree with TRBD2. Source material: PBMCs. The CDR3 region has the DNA TGCAGCGTCCTACCAGCGGGGGCTCCTGGTAATGAGCAGTTCTTC. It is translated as CSVLPAGAPGNEQFF.